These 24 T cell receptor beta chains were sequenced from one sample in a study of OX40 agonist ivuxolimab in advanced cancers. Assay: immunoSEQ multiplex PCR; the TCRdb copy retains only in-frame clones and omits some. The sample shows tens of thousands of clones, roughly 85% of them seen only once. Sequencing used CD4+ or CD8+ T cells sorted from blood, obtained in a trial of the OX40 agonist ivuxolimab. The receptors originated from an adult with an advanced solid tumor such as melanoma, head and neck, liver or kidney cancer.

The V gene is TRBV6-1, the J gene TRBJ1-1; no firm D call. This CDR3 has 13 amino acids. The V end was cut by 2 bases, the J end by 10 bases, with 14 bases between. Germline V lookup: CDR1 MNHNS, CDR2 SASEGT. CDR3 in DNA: TGTGCCAGCAGTGAACTCGGGAACAGCAGAGCTTTCTTT. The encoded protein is CASSELGNSRAFF.

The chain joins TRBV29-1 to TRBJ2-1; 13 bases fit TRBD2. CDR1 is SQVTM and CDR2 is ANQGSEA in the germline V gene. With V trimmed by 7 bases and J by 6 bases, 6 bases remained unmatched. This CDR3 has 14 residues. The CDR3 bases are TGCAGCGCCCGGACTAGCGGGAGAGTCAATGAGCAGTTCTTC. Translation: CSARTSGRVNEQFF.

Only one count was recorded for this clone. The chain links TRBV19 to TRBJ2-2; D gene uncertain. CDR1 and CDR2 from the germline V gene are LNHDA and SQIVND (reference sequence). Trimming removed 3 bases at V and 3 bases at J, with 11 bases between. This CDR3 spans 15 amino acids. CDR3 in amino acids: CASSIPRVYTGELFF. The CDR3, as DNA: TGTGCCAGTAGTATTCCCAGAGTATACACCGGGGAGCTGTTTTTT.

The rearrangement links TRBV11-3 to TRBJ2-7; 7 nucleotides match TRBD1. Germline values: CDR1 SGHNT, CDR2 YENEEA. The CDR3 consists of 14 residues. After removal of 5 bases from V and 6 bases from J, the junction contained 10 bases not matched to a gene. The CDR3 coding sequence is TGTGCCAGCAGCGCGCGGACAGGCGACAGCGAGCAGTACTTC. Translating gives CASSARTGDSEQYF.

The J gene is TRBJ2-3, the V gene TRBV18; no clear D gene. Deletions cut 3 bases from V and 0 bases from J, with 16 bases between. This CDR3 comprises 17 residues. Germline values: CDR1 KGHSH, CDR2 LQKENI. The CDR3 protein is CASSPQILGFSTDTQYF. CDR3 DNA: TGTGCCAGCTCACCGCAAATCCTCGGGTTTAGCACAGATACGCAGTATTTT.

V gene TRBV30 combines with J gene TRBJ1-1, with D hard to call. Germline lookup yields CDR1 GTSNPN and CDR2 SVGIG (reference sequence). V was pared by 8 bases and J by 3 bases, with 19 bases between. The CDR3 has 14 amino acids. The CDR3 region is CALSPQLVYTEAFF. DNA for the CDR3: TGTGCCCTTTCCCCCCAGCTAGTGTACACTGAAGCTTTCTTT.

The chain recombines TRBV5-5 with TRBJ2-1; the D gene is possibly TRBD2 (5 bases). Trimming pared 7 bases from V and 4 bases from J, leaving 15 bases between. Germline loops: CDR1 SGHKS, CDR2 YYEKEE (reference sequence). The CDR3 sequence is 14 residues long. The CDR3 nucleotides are TGTGCCAGCGATCGATCAGCGGAGTACAATGAGCAGTTCTTC. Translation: CASDRSAEYNEQFF.

CDR3 coding DNA: TGTGCCAGCAGTTACTCAGCCAGGGGGTTAACCGGGGAGCTGTTTTTT. Amino acids: CASSYSARGLTGELFF. J is TRBJ2-2 and V is TRBV6-5, with TRBD1 identical over 7 bases. The CDR3 length is 16 residues. V was pared by 0 bases and J by 5 bases, with 6 bases of the junction left unmatched. Per the germline V gene, CDR1 is MNHEY and CDR2 is SVGAGI.

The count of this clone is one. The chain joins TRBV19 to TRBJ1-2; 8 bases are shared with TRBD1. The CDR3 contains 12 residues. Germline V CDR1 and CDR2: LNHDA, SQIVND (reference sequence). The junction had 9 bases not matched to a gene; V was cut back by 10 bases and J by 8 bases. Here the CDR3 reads CATKRTGQGYTF. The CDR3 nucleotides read TGTGCCACCAAGCGGACAGGGCAGGGCTACACCTTC.

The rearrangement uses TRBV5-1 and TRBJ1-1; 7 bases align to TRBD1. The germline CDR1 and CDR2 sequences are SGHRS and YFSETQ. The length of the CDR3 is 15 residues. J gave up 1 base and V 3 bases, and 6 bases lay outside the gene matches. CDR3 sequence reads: CASSYTGEPNTEAFF. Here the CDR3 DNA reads TGCGCCAGCAGCTACACAGGGGAACCGAACACTGAAGCTTTCTTT.

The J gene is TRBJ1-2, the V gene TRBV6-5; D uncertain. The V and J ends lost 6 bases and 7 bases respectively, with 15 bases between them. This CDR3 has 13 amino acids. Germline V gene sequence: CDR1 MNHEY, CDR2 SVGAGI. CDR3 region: CASRDPPVFGYTF. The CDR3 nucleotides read TGTGCCAGCAGAGACCCACCGGTATTTGGCTACACCTTC.

The CDR3 DNA sequence: TGCGCCAGCAGCTTGTTGACCGATAAGTCTGGCTACACCTTC. Its translation: CASSLLTDKSGYTF. The chain joins TRBV5-1 to TRBJ1-2; D is unclear. This CDR3 region has 14 residues. Germline V lookup: CDR1 SGHRS, CDR2 YFSETQ. The V gene lost 1 base and the J gene lost 7 bases, with 14 bases spanning the gap.

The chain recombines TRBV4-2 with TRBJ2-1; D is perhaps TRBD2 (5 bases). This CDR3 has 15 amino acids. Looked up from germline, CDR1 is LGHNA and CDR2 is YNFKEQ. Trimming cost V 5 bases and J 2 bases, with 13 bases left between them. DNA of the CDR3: TGTGCCAGCAGCACCTTAGCGAGCACCTACAATGAGCAGTTCTTC. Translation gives CASSTLASTYNEQFF.

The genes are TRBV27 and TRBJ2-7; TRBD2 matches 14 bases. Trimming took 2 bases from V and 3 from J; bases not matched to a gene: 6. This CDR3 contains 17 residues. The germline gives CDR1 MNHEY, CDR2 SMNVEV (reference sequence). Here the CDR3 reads CASSLKGTSGGYYEQYF. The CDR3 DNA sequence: TGTGCCAGCAGTTTAAAGGGGACTAGCGGGGGATACTACGAGCAGTACTTC.

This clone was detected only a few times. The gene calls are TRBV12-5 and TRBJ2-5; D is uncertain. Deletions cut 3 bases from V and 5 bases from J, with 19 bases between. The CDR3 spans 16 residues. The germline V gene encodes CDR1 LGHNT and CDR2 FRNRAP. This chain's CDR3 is CASGLTLGGVPETQYF. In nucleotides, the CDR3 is TGTGCTAGTGGTTTAACCCTGGGTGGGGTTCCCGAGACCCAGTACTTC.

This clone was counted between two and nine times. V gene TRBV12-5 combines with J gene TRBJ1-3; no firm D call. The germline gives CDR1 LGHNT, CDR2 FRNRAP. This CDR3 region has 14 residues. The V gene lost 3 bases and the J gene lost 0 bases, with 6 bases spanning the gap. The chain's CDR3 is CASGLIASGNTIYF. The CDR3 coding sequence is TGTGCTAGTGGTTTAATAGCCTCTGGAAACACCATATATTTT.

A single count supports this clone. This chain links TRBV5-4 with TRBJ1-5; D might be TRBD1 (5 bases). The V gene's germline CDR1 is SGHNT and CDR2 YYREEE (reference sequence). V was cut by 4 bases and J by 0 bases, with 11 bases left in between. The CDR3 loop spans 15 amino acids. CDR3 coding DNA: TGTGCCAGCAGCCTCTATGGGGCTAGCAATCAGCCCCAGCATTTT. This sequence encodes CASSLYGASNQPQHF.

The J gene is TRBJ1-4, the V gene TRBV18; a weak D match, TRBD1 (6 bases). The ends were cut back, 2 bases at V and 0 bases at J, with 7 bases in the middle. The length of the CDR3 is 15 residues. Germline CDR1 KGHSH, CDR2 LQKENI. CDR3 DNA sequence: TGTGCCAGCTCACCAGGACAGCCAACTAATGAAAAACTGTTTTTT. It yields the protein CASSPGQPTNEKLFF.

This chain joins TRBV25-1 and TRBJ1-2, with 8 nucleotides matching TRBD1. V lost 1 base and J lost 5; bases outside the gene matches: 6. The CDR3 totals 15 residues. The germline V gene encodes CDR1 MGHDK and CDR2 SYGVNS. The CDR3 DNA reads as TGTGCCAGCAGTGAATCGAAGACAGGGGTATATGGCTACACCTTC. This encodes CASSESKTGVYGYTF.

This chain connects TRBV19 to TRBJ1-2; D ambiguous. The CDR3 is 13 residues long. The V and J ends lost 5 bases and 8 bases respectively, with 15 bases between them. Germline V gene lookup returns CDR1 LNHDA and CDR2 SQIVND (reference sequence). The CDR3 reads CASSLDGERGYTF. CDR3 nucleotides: TGTGCCAGTAGTCTGGACGGTGAGAGGGGCTACACCTTC. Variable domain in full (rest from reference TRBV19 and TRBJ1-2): DGGITQSPKYLFRKEGQNVTLSCEQNLNHDAMYWYRQDPGQGLRLIYYSQIVNDFQKGDIAEGYSVSREKKESFPLTVTSAQKNPTAFYLCASSLDGERGYTFGSGTRLTVV.

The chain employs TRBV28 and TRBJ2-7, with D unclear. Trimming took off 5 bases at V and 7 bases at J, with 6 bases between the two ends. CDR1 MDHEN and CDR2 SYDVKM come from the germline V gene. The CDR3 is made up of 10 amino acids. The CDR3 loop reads CASSKQEQYF. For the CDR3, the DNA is TGTGCCAGCAGTAAACAGGAGCAGTACTTC.

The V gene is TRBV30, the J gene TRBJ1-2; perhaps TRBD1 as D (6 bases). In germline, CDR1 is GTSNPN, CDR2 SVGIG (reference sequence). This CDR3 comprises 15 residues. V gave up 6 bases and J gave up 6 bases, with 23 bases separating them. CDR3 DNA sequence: TGTGCCTGCCCCAGGGGCGGGCAGTTGCTCGATGGCTACACCTTC. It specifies CACPRGGQLLDGYTF.

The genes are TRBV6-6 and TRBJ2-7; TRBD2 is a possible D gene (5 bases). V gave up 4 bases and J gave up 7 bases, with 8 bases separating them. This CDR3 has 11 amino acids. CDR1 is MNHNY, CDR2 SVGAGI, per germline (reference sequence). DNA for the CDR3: TGTGCCAGCAGTTTTCCGGGAGAGCAGTACTTC. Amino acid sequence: CASSFPGEQYF.

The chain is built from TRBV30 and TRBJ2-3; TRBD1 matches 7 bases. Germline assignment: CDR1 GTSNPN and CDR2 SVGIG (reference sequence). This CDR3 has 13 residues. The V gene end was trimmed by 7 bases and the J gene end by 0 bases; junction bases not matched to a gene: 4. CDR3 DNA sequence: TGTGCCTCCCTCAGGGGGAGCACAGATACGCAGTATTTT. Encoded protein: CASLRGSTDTQYF.